This TCR beta chain was found in a study of T cell responses to AZD1222 COVID-19 vaccine. Study-wide results and limits: CD4 TCRs linked to vaccination spanned spike, dominating at 160-218 and 743-854. Sampled repertoires all dated from after the peak T cell response. As reported, nearly half of all spike-specific TCRs target variant regions that are unmutated.

Deletions cut 3 bases from V and 1 base from J, with 11 bases between. CDR3 size: 15 residues. CDR1 SGDLS and CDR2 YYNGEE come from the germline V gene. Remarks on this clone: The antigen is unknown.

Profiled with immunoSEQ multiplex PCR; TCRdb holds only in-frame clones, not every one. The sample holds 150,000 to 200,000 clones, approximately 95% seen once. Source: peripheral blood, taken on day 0 of AZD1222 vaccination. This clonotype originated in an adult in good health. The chain joins TRBV9 to TRBJ2-1; D might be TRBD1 (5 bases). The CDR3 region is CASSEQANSYNEQFF. CDR3 nucleotides: TGTGCCAGCAGCGAACAGGCGAATTCCTACAATGAGCAGTTCTTC.